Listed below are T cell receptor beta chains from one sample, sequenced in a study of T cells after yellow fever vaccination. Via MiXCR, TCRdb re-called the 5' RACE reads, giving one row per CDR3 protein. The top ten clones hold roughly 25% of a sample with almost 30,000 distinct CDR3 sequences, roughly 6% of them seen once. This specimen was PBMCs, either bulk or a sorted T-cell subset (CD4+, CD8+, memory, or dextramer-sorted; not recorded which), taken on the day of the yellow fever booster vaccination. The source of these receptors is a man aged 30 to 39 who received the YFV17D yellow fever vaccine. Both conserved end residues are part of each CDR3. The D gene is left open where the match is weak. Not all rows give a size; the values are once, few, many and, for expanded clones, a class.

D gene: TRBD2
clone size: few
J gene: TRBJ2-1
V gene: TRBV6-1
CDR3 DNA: TGTGCCAGCAGTAAACGACTAGCGGGAGGGCCCGGATCCTACAATGAGCAGTTCTTC
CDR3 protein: CASSKRLAGGPGSYNEQFF

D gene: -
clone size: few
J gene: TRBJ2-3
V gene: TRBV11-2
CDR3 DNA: TGTGCCAGCAGCTTTACCCGGGACCTCGGCCAGTATTTT
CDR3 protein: CASSFTRDLGQYF

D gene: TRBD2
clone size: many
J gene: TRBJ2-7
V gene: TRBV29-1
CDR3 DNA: TGCAGCGTTGGTAATAGCGGGTACTACGAGCAGTACTTC
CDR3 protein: CSVGNSGYYEQYF

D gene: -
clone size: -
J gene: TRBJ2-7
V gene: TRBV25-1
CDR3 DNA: TGTGCCAGCAGTAACCAGGGATACGAGCAGTACTTC
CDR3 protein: CASSNQGYEQYF

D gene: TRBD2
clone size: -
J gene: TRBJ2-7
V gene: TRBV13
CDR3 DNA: TGTGCCTGCAGCGCTAAGCCGGGCCGCAGCGGGGCTTGGCGCTACGAGCAGTACTTC
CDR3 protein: CACSAKPGRSGAWRYEQYF

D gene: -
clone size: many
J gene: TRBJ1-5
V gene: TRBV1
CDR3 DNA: TGCACCAGCAGCCTTGACGGGTCTAGCAATCAGCCCCAGCATTTT
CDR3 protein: CTSSLDGSSNQPQHF

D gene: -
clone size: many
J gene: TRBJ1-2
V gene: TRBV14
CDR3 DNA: TGTGCCAGCAAGGTAACAGGGAACTATGGCTACACCTTC
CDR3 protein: CASKVTGNYGYTF

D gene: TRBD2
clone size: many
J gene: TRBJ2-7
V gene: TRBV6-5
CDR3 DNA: TGTGCCAGCAGTCCCCGATTAGCGGGCGACTCCTACGAGCAGTACTTC
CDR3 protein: CASSPRLAGDSYEQYF

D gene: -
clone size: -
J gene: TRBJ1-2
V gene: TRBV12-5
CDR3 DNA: TGTGCTAGTGGTTCCGATTTCTATGACTACACCTTC
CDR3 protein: CASGSDFYDYTF

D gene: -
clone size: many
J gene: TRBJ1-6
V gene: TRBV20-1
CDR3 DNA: TGCAGTGCTAGAGATAAAAGGGGACTGACATCACCCCTCCACTTT
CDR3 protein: CSARDKRGLTSPLHF

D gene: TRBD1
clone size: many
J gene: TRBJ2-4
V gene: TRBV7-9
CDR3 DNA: TGTGCCAGCAGCCACCGGGACAGGGGGATTCAGTACTTC
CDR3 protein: CASSHRDRGIQYF

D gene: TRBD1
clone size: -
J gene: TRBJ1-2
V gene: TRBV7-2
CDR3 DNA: TGTGCCAGCAGCCAAACAGGGGGCCCCTATGGCTACACCTTC
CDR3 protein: CASSQTGGPYGYTF

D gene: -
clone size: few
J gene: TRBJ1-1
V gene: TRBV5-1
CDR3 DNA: TGCGCCAGCAGCTTGGTTCCGGGGAGGTACACTGAAGCTTTCTTT
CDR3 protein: CASSLVPGRYTEAFF

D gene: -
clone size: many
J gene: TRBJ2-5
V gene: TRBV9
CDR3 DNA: TGTGCCAGCAGCGTAGGCGGGACATGGGAGACCCAGTACTTC
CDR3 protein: CASSVGGTWETQYF

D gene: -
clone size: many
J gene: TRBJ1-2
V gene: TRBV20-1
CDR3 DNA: TGCAGTGCCTGGGCCGGAAAAGCCCAGGGCTACACCTTC
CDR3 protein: CSAWAGKAQGYTF

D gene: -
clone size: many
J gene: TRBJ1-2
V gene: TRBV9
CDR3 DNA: TGTGCCAGCAGCGTAATGATAGGCCAAAGTGGCTACACCTTC
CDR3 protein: CASSVMIGQSGYTF

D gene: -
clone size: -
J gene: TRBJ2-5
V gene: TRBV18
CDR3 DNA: TGTGCCAGCTCACCACGCGGGGCGCGGGGACGGGAGACCCAGTACTTC
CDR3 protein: CASSPRGARGRETQYF

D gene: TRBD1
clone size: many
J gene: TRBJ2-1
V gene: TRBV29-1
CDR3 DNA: TGCAGCGTTGATCCCGGACAGGGCTACAATGAGCAGTTCTTC
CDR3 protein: CSVDPGQGYNEQFF

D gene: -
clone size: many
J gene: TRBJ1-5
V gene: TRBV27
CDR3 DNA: TGTGCCAGCAGTTTCGGGCCAACGGAGCCCCAGCATTTT
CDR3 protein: CASSFGPTEPQHF

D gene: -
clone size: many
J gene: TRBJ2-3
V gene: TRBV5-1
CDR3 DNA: TGCGCCAGCAGCTTGGAGGAGGGAACGCAGTATTTT
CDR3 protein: CASSLEEGTQYF

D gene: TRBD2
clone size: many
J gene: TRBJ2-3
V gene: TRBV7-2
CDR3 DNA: TGTGCCAGCAGCCCCGGACTAGCGGGAGTGAGAGATACGCAGTATTTT
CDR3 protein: CASSPGLAGVRDTQYF

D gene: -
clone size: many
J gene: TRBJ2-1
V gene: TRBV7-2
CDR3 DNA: TGTGCCAGCAGCCTACCCCCCCCAAATGAGCAGTTCTTC
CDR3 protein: CASSLPPPNEQFF

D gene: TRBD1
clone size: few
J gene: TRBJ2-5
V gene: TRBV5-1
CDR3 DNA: TGCGCCAGCAGCGTACAGGGGCGGGAGACCCAGTACTTC
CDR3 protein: CASSVQGRETQYF

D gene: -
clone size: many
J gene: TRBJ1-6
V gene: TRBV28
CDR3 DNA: TGTGCCAGCAGTTTAATGGTGGGACGCGGTTCACCCCTCCACTTT
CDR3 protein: CASSLMVGRGSPLHF

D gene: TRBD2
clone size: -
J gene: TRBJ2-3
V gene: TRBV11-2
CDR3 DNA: TGTGCCAGCAGCTTAAATCAGGCGGGAGTGGGTACAGATACGCAGTATTTT
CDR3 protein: CASSLNQAGVGTDTQYF

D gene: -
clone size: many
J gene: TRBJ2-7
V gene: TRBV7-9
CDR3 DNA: TGTGCCAGCAGCCCTCGAGAGGGCCATGGGTTCTCCTACGAGCAGTACTTC
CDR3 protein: CASSPREGHGFSYEQYF

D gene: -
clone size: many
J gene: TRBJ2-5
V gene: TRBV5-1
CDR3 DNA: TGCGCCAGCAGCAGGTTCGGTAACCAAGAGACCCAGTACTTC
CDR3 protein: CASSRFGNQETQYF

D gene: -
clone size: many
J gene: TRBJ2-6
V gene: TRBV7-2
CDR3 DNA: TGTGCCAGCAGCTTAGGGGACTCTGGGGCCAACGTCCTGACTTTC
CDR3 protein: CASSLGDSGANVLTF

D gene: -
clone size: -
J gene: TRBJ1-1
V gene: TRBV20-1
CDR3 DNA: TGCAGTGTTGACGTCGGGAACACTGAAGCTTTCTTT
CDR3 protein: CSVDVGNTEAFF

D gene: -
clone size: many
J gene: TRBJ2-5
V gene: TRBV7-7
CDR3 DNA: TGTGCTAGCAGCTTAGGGAGGGGGGTGAGCCAAGAGACCCAGTACTTC
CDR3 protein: CASSLGRGVSQETQYF

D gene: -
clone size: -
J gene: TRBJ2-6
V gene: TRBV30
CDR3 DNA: TGTGCCTGGAGTGTAGGAGGCGCCTCGCACTCTGGGGCCAACGTCCTGACTTTC
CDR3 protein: CAWSVGGASHSGANVLTF

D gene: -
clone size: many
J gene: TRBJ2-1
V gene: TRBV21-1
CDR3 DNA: TGTGCCAGCAGACATCGGACAGCCCGATCGGCCAATGAGCAGTTCTTC
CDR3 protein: CASRHRTARSANEQFF

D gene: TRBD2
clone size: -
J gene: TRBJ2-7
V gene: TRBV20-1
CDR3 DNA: TGCAGTGCTAGGACCCCTTGGCGGGAGGTCGAGCAGTACTTC
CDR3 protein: CSARTPWREVEQYF

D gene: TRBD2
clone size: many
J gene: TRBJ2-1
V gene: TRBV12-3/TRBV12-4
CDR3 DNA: TGTGCCAGCAGTTATAGCGGGAGTGGGCGTGAGCAGTTCTTC
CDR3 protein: CASSYSGSGREQFF

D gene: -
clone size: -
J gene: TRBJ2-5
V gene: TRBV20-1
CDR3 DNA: TGCAGTGCTAGTCTGCAGCAAGAGACCCAGTACTTC
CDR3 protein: CSASLQQETQYF

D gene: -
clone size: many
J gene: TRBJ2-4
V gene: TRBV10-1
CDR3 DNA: TGCGCCAGCAGAGGCACGTCTCAGGATATACTAGCCAAAAACATTCAGTACTTC
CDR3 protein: CASRGTSQDILAKNIQYF

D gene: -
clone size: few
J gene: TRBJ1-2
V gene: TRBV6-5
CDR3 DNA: TGTGCCAGCAGTTACTCACTGACAGGTCCTTATGGCTACACCTTC
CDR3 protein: CASSYSLTGPYGYTF

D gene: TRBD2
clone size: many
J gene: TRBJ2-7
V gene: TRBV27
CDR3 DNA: TGTGCCAGCAGTTTGAGGGGGACTAGCCGGTCTATCTACGAGCAGTACTTC
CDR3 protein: CASSLRGTSRSIYEQYF

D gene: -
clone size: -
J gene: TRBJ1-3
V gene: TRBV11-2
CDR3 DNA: TGTGCCAGCAGCCTATCCCCCACAGGGCTTGGGGCTGGAAACACCATATATTTT
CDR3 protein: CASSLSPTGLGAGNTIYF

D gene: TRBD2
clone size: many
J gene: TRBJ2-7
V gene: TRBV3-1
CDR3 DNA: TGTGCCAGCAGGAAAACTAGCGGGGGATCCTACGAGCAGTACTTC
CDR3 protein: CASRKTSGGSYEQYF